The rows below give T cell receptor beta chains drawn from one sample of a study of shared clonotypes between healthy human individuals. Produced via immunoSEQ multiplex PCR; TCRdb's table is partial and in-frame only. The profile shows approximately 650,000 clones, over 95% of them singletons. Sequenced sample: naive CD8+ T cells sorted from blood. These receptors were collected from a woman under 40 in good health. The conserved cysteine and the conserved F or W are not part of the CDR3 here.

J gene,V gene,CDR3 length,CDR3 protein
TRBJ2-7,TRBV29-1,16,SVEEGASGRHHLYEQY
TRBJ2-7,TRBV28,12,ASSPHWILYEQY
TRBJ2-7,TRBV5-1,12,ASSLGQGSDEQY
TRBJ1-1,TRBV27,10,ASSTGALEAF
TRBJ2-7,TRBV10-1,12,ASSDPAGPYEQY
TRBJ1-2,TRBV28,9,ATSLGGGYT
TRBJ1-2,TRBV4-2,11,ASSAPGAYGYT
TRBJ2-2,TRBV27,10,ASSFNAGELF
TRBJ2-6,TRBV27,16,ASSITGAGVSGANVLT
TRBJ2-1,TRBV5-4,13,ASSLELAGDNEQF
TRBJ2-3,TRBV4-1,16,ASSLLTRGLAGTDTQY
TRBJ2-1,TRBV9,11,ASGLADRNEQF
TRBJ1-5,TRBV28,13,ASSTGAGSDQPQH
TRBJ2-2,TRBV10-1,14,ASSELATPNTGELF
TRBJ2-7,TRBV29-1,10,SVEGRNYEQY
TRBJ2-1,TRBV7-9,13,ASSLSGSEYNEQF
TRBJ2-1,TRBV14,13,ASSPGLVGIGEQF
TRBJ1-6,TRBV27,15,ASSLKGVAVGNSPLH
TRBJ2-1,TRBV19,11,ASTGIYRNEQF
TRBJ2-7,TRBV7-3,12,ASSPLAGNYEQY
TRBJ2-2,TRBV9,15,ASSELVASGSPGELF
TRBJ1-2,TRBV20-1,8,SANSYGYT
TRBJ2-1,TRBV30,14,AWSLAAYHSYNEQF
TRBJ2-7,TRBV28,11,ASSFGGSHEQY
TRBJ1-3,TRBV19,11,ASIGEGIDTIY
TRBJ2-3,TRBV29-1,11,SATTASTDTQY
TRBJ2-7,TRBV9,14,ASSVSHGAGRDEQY
TRBJ2-2,TRBV4-1,12,ASSQTGNTGELF
TRBJ2-3,TRBV28,13,ASSSLDGVTDTQY
TRBJ2-5,TRBV9,12,ASTPGGYMETQY
TRBJ2-1,TRBV11-2,10,ASRGGYNEQF
TRBJ1-1,TRBV5-4,11,ASSFGGSPEAF
TRBJ2-7,TRBV10-3,14,AISDDQRSTYYEQY
TRBJ2-3,TRBV5-4,14,ASSSPLLRSTDTQY
TRBJ1-3,TRBV28,13,ASSIDPSSGNTIY
TRBJ1-2,TRBV28,13,ASSLTGWANYGYT
TRBJ2-3,TRBV9,14,ASSVEGTTSTDTQY
TRBJ1-1,TRBV5-1,11,ASAGEGAVEAF
TRBJ2-3,TRBV27,11,ASSYGSGTPQY
TRBJ1-2,TRBV9,13,ASSVDRVANYGYT
TRBJ1-1,TRBV5-1,10,ASKEQGTEAF
TRBJ2-7,TRBV5-4,11,ASSSPQGREQY
TRBJ2-1,TRBV5-1,17,ASSPIGTSGRWTYNEQF
TRBJ2-1,TRBV9,13,ASSATSRPYNEQF
TRBJ1-5,TRBV13,12,ASSSGRTNQPQH
TRBJ2-5,TRBV29-1,12,SSLSGPSLGTQY
TRBJ2-1,TRBV1,10,TSSQTYNEQF
TRBJ2-3,TRBV9,14,ASSVYGGPVTDTQY